The 4 T cell receptor beta chains in this list originate from one sample, sequenced in a study of CD8 T cells in ankylosing spondylitis. TCRdb analysed the 5' RACE reads with MiXCR anew, one entry per CDR3 protein. This sample carries more than 150,000 distinct CDR3 sequences, over 10% of them seen once, and the ten largest clones take 11%. Sequenced input: blood, either unsorted or a sorted T cell fraction (not recorded which). Source of these receptors: a female donor with ankylosing spondylitis or in good health (not recorded which).

This clonotype was counted ten times or more. The chain links TRBV28 to TRBJ2-2; the D is unclear. Germline V lookup: CDR1 MDHEN, CDR2 SYDVKM. This CDR3 region has 13 residues. The germline V and J ends were trimmed by 2 bases and 6 bases, with 7 bases remaining between them. The CDR3 nucleotides are TGTGCCAGCAGTTTAAGGGTCGCCGGGGAGCTGTTTTTT. Translated: CASSLRVAGELFF.

This clonotype was picked up one time. A single base separates this from a much larger clone, so it may be a read error. The V call is TRBV24-1, the J call TRBJ2-2; 7 bases are shared with TRBD1. This CDR3 is built from 15 residues. The junction had 15 bases not matched to a gene; V was cut back by 11 bases and J by 7 bases. The germline gives CDR1 KGHDR, CDR2 SFDVKD. CDR3 protein: CAINHDREKGGELFF. CDR3 bases: TGTGCCATCAATCATGACAGGGAAAAGGGCGGGGAGCTGTTTTTT.

To note about this clonotype: Just one base apart from a much larger clone, this may be a read error. CDR3 nucleotide sequence: TGTGCCGGCAGCCCCCGCTTGCGGTCGGGGGCTGAAGCTTTCTTT. Amino acid sequence: CAGSPRLRSGAEAFF. The chain uses TRBV7-2 and TRBJ1-1; D possibly corresponds to TRBD1 (5 bases). CDR1 SGHTA and CDR2 FQGNSA come from the germline V gene. The CDR3 contains 15 residues.

In DNA, the CDR3 is TGTGCCAGCAGTTTGGCACTAAGAGTGGACAGGTGGACCGACTCTGGAAACACCATATATTTT. It codes for CASSLALRVDRWTDSGNTIYF. J is TRBJ1-3 and V is TRBV27; 7 bases map to TRBD1. Germline V gene data show CDR1 as MNHEY and CDR2 as SMNVEV (reference sequence). Trimming at V came to 3 bases and at J to 0 bases, leaving 20 bases not matched to a gene. The CDR3 has 21 residues.